This entry describes one T cell receptor beta chain. The CDR3 is 15 amino acids. CDR1 is KGHDR, CDR2 SFDVKD, per germline. Trimming cost V 0 bases and J 2 bases, with 6 bases left between them. The method was immunoSEQ multiplex PCR; TCRdb's version includes in-frame clones alone and lacks a portion of them. The table lists about 180,000 clones, roughly four fifths of them singletons. This sample is part of a study of blood T cell repertoires in COVID-19. The receptor's source is a woman aged 70-85 years with COVID-19, enrolled during active disease. V usage is TRBV24-1 and J usage is TRBJ2-2, with no clear D. Sequenced material: peripheral blood. The CDR3 reads CATSDLTVNTGELFF. CDR3 nucleotides: TGTGCCACCAGTGATTTGACAGTTAACACCGGGGAGCTGTTTTTT.